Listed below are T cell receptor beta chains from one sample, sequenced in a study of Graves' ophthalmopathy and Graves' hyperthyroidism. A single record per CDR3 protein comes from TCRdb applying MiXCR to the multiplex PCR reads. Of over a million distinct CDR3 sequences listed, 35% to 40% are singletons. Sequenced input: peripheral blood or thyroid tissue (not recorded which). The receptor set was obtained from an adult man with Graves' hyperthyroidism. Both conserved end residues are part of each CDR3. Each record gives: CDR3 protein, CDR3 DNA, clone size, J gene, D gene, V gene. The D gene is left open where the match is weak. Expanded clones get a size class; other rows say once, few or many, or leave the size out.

CDR3 protein: CASSWLQGSSPLHF
CDR3 DNA: TGTGCCAGCAGCTGGCTGCAGGGATCCTCACCCCTCCACTTT
clone size: once
J gene: TRBJ1-6
D gene: NA
V gene: TRBV7-9

CDR3 protein: CASSHKTGAQETQYF
CDR3 DNA: TGTGCCAGCAGCCACAAGACAGGGGCTCAAGAGACCCAGTACTTC
clone size: few
J gene: TRBJ2-5
D gene: TRBD1
V gene: TRBV5-6

CDR3 protein: CSFEGHGYTF
CDR3 DNA: TGCAGCTTTGAGGGCCATGGCTACACCTTC
clone size: NA
J gene: TRBJ1-2
D gene: NA
V gene: TRBV29-1

CDR3 protein: CASSLGRPKSAFF
CDR3 DNA: TGTGCCAGCAGCTTGGGAAGACCGAAGTCGGCTTTCTTT
clone size: few
J gene: TRBJ1-1
D gene: NA
V gene: TRBV5-6

CDR3 protein: CASSFWRNREEETQYF
CDR3 DNA: TGTGCCAGCAGCTTCTGGCGAAACAGGGAGGAGGAGACCCAGTACTTC
clone size: many
J gene: TRBJ2-5
D gene: NA
V gene: TRBV7-2

CDR3 protein: CASSIEDPRSYEQYF
CDR3 DNA: TGTGCCAGTAGTATAGAGGACCCCCGCTCCTACGAGCAGTACTTC
clone size: NA
J gene: TRBJ2-7
D gene: NA
V gene: TRBV19

CDR3 protein: CASSLRGEYTEAFF
CDR3 DNA: TGTGCCAGCAGTCTCAGGGGTGAGTACACTGAAGCTTTCTTT
clone size: NA
J gene: TRBJ1-1
D gene: NA
V gene: TRBV12-3/TRBV12-4

CDR3 protein: CASNLGGGDTEAFF
CDR3 DNA: TGTGCCAGCAATCTTGGGGGAGGGGACACTGAAGCTTTCTTT
clone size: many
J gene: TRBJ1-1
D gene: NA
V gene: TRBV19

CDR3 protein: CASSPGPDQPQHF
CDR3 DNA: TGTGCCAGCAGCCCCGGGCCCGATCAGCCCCAGCATTTT
clone size: many
J gene: TRBJ1-5
D gene: NA
V gene: TRBV7-9

CDR3 protein: CASSFSIGTEAFF
CDR3 DNA: TGTGCCAGCAGTTTCTCTATCGGTACTGAAGCTTTCTTT
clone size: many
J gene: TRBJ1-1
D gene: NA
V gene: TRBV12-3/TRBV12-4

CDR3 protein: CATSSRQAHSNQPQHF
CDR3 DNA: TGTGCCACCAGCAGCAGACAGGCCCATAGCAATCAGCCCCAGCATTTT
clone size: NA
J gene: TRBJ1-5
D gene: NA
V gene: TRBV15

CDR3 protein: CASSSRGNYEQYF
CDR3 DNA: TGTGCCAGCAGCTCCCGGGGCAACTACGAGCAGTACTTC
clone size: NA
J gene: TRBJ2-7
D gene: NA
V gene: TRBV7-9

CDR3 protein: CASSSEFGEKLFF
CDR3 DNA: TGTGCCAGCAGCTCGGAATTCGGGGAAAAACTGTTTTTT
clone size: few
J gene: TRBJ1-4
D gene: NA
V gene: TRBV7-9

CDR3 protein: CASSLTAARTEAFF
CDR3 DNA: TGTGCCAGCAGTCTGACAGCGGCCCGCACTGAAGCTTTCTTT
clone size: NA
J gene: TRBJ1-1
D gene: NA
V gene: TRBV6-5

CDR3 protein: CSGLAGVLSEQYF
CDR3 DNA: TGCAGCGGACTAGCGGGAGTTTTGTCCGAGCAGTACTTC
clone size: many
J gene: TRBJ2-7
D gene: TRBD2
V gene: TRBV20-1

CDR3 protein: CASSEASTRGGETQYF
CDR3 DNA: TGTGCCAGCAGTGAAGCTTCCACGAGAGGCGGAGAGACCCAGTACTTC
clone size: few
J gene: TRBJ2-5
D gene: NA
V gene: TRBV2

CDR3 protein: CASRISAGGNFEQYF
CDR3 DNA: TGTGCCAGCAGAATATCAGCGGGAGGGAATTTCGAGCAGTACTTC
clone size: many
J gene: TRBJ2-7
D gene: TRBD2
V gene: TRBV11-2

CDR3 protein: CASSGGTDHEQYF
CDR3 DNA: TGTGCCAGCAGCGGCGGGACGGACCACGAGCAGTACTTC
clone size: many
J gene: TRBJ2-7
D gene: NA
V gene: TRBV7-9

CDR3 protein: CASSQGQWGGYNEKLFF
CDR3 DNA: TGTGCCAGCAGCCAAGGACAGTGGGGAGGGTATAATGAAAAACTGTTTTTT
clone size: many
J gene: TRBJ1-4
D gene: NA
V gene: TRBV7-2

CDR3 protein: CASSPKSRANEKLFF
CDR3 DNA: TGTGCCAGCAGCCCTAAGTCGAGGGCGAATGAAAAACTGTTTTTT
clone size: NA
J gene: TRBJ1-4
D gene: NA
V gene: TRBV4-2

CDR3 protein: CATSGSGPNTDTQYF
CDR3 DNA: TGTGCCACCAGTGGTTCGGGGCCGAACACAGATACGCAGTATTTT
clone size: NA
J gene: TRBJ2-3
D gene: NA
V gene: TRBV24-1

CDR3 protein: CASKPAQGDMRPQHF
CDR3 DNA: TGTGCCAGTAAACCGGCGCAGGGAGATATGAGGCCCCAGCATTTT
clone size: few
J gene: TRBJ1-5
D gene: NA
V gene: TRBV19

CDR3 protein: CSARDDQLAFGYTF
CDR3 DNA: TGCAGTGCTAGAGACGACCAATTGGCCTTTGGCTACACCTTC
clone size: many
J gene: TRBJ1-2
D gene: NA
V gene: TRBV20-1

CDR3 protein: CASSLTGEQPQHF
CDR3 DNA: TGTGCCAGCAGTCTGACAGGGGAGCAGCCCCAGCATTTT
clone size: NA
J gene: TRBJ1-5
D gene: TRBD1
V gene: TRBV6-2/TRBV6-3

CDR3 protein: CASSPAHNPLNTEAFF
CDR3 DNA: TGTGCCAGCTCACCAGCTCATAACCCCTTGAACACTGAAGCTTTCTTT
clone size: few
J gene: TRBJ1-1
D gene: NA
V gene: TRBV18

CDR3 protein: CASSYTGTISSPLHF
CDR3 DNA: TGTGCCAGCAGCTACACCGGGACAATAAGTTCACCCCTCCACTTT
clone size: many
J gene: TRBJ1-6
D gene: NA
V gene: TRBV6-6

CDR3 protein: CASSSHRVNSDPGANVLTF
CDR3 DNA: TGTGCCAGCAGCTCTCATCGGGTAAACTCCGACCCTGGGGCCAACGTCCTGACTTTC
clone size: many
J gene: TRBJ2-6
D gene: NA
V gene: TRBV7-8

CDR3 protein: CASSLPKGGQETQYF
CDR3 DNA: TGTGCCAGCAGCCTCCCGAAGGGGGGCCAAGAGACCCAGTACTTC
clone size: many
J gene: TRBJ2-5
D gene: NA
V gene: TRBV9

CDR3 protein: CASSFGRKDTEAFF
CDR3 DNA: TGCGCCAGCAGCTTCGGCCGGAAGGACACTGAAGCTTTCTTT
clone size: NA
J gene: TRBJ1-1
D gene: NA
V gene: TRBV5-1

CDR3 protein: CSAREGVGYTF
CDR3 DNA: TGCAGTGCTAGGGAAGGCGTCGGCTACACCTTC
clone size: many
J gene: TRBJ1-2
D gene: NA
V gene: TRBV20-1

CDR3 protein: CASRFNEQYF
CDR3 DNA: TGCGCCAGCCGTTTTAACGAGCAGTACTTC
clone size: NA
J gene: TRBJ2-7
D gene: NA
V gene: TRBV10-2

CDR3 protein: CASSQVGGRTDTQYF
CDR3 DNA: TGTGCCAGCAGCCAAGTCGGGGGGCGGACAGATACGCAGTATTTT
clone size: few
J gene: TRBJ2-3
D gene: NA
V gene: TRBV14

CDR3 protein: CASSSGRANTGELFF
CDR3 DNA: TGTGCCAGCAGCTCGGGACGGGCGAACACCGGGGAGCTGTTTTTT
clone size: many
J gene: TRBJ2-2
D gene: NA
V gene: TRBV11-3

CDR3 protein: CATMTGQNTEAFF
CDR3 DNA: TGTGCCACTATGACGGGGCAGAACACTGAAGCTTTCTTT
clone size: many
J gene: TRBJ1-1
D gene: NA
V gene: TRBV15

CDR3 protein: CASNRASGIQGTQYF
CDR3 DNA: TGTGCCAGCAATCGAGCTAGCGGGATCCAAGGGACCCAGTACTTC
clone size: few
J gene: TRBJ2-5
D gene: TRBD2
V gene: TRBV7-9

CDR3 protein: CSVGDRGVQPQHF
CDR3 DNA: TGCAGCGTTGGGGACAGGGGGGTCCAGCCCCAGCATTTT
clone size: NA
J gene: TRBJ1-5
D gene: TRBD1
V gene: TRBV29-1

CDR3 protein: CASSRSTALQEQYF
CDR3 DNA: TGTGCCAGCAGCCGCTCGACAGCCTTACAAGAGCAGTACTTC
clone size: few
J gene: TRBJ2-7
D gene: NA
V gene: TRBV14

CDR3 protein: CASSSTSEAFF
CDR3 DNA: TGTGCCAGCTCGTCAACCTCTGAAGCTTTCTTT
clone size: few
J gene: TRBJ1-1
D gene: NA
V gene: TRBV18

CDR3 protein: CASSFLGGSGGELFF
CDR3 DNA: TGTGCCAGCAGCTTCCTTGGGGGCTCCGGCGGGGAGCTGTTTTTT
clone size: NA
J gene: TRBJ2-2
D gene: NA
V gene: TRBV7-2

CDR3 protein: CASSATPGLTVYEQYF
CDR3 DNA: TGCGCCAGCAGTGCGACACCGGGACTGACTGTCTACGAGCAGTACTTC
clone size: many
J gene: TRBJ2-7
D gene: NA
V gene: TRBV10-2

CDR3 protein: CASSTPGANEKLFF
CDR3 DNA: TGTGCCAGCAGCACCCCGGGGGCTAATGAAAAACTGTTTTTT
clone size: NA
J gene: TRBJ1-4
D gene: NA
V gene: TRBV9

CDR3 protein: CASSSGRDRGWANTGELFF
CDR3 DNA: TGTGCCAGCAGCTCCGGCCGGGACAGGGGATGGGCGAACACCGGGGAGCTGTTTTTT
clone size: NA
J gene: TRBJ2-2
D gene: TRBD1
V gene: TRBV11-2

CDR3 protein: CASSQGRGPDTTNEKLFF
CDR3 DNA: TGCGCCAGCAGCCAAGGAAGGGGGCCAGATACGACTAATGAAAAACTGTTTTTT
clone size: NA
J gene: TRBJ1-4
D gene: TRBD1
V gene: TRBV4-1

CDR3 protein: CASKTGFPISGANVLTF
CDR3 DNA: TGTGCCAGTAAAACAGGATTTCCAATCTCTGGGGCCAACGTCCTGACTTTC
clone size: NA
J gene: TRBJ2-6
D gene: NA
V gene: TRBV19

CDR3 protein: CASSPRPEETQYF
CDR3 DNA: TGTGCCAGCAGCCCGCGACCGGAAGAGACCCAGTACTTC
clone size: once
J gene: TRBJ2-5
D gene: NA
V gene: TRBV11-1

CDR3 protein: CASCEKGQGNGYTF
CDR3 DNA: TGTGCCAGCTGCGAGAAGGGGCAAGGGAATGGCTACACCTTC
clone size: NA
J gene: TRBJ1-2
D gene: NA
V gene: TRBV2

CDR3 protein: CASSSGQGGWAETQYF
CDR3 DNA: TGTGCCAGCAGCTCCGGACAGGGGGGTTGGGCGGAGACCCAGTACTTC
clone size: many
J gene: TRBJ2-5
D gene: TRBD1
V gene: TRBV7-2

CDR3 protein: CAITGAVQETQYF
CDR3 DNA: TGTGCCATCACTGGCGCAGTCCAAGAGACCCAGTACTTC
clone size: NA
J gene: TRBJ2-5
D gene: NA
V gene: TRBV10-3

CDR3 protein: CASSISADEQESQYF
CDR3 DNA: TGTGCCAGTAGTATTTCGGCAGACGAACAAGAGTCCCAGTACTTC
clone size: NA
J gene: TRBJ2-5
D gene: NA
V gene: TRBV19

CDR3 protein: CASSSQGIPEAFF
CDR3 DNA: TGTGCCAGCAGCTCACAGGGAATCCCTGAAGCTTTCTTT
clone size: few
J gene: TRBJ1-1
D gene: NA
V gene: TRBV7-2

CDR3 protein: CASSFRGGSGANVLTF
CDR3 DNA: TGTGCCAGCAGCTTCCGAGGCGGCTCTGGGGCCAACGTCCTGACTTTC
clone size: many
J gene: TRBJ2-6
D gene: NA
V gene: TRBV11-2

CDR3 protein: CSLDGQPQHF
CDR3 DNA: TGCAGCTTAGATGGGCAGCCCCAGCATTTT
clone size: NA
J gene: TRBJ1-5
D gene: NA
V gene: TRBV20-1

CDR3 protein: CAISEEVTIQPQHF
CDR3 DNA: TGTGCCATCAGTGAGGAGGTGACCATTCAGCCCCAGCATTTT
clone size: NA
J gene: TRBJ1-5
D gene: NA
V gene: TRBV10-3

CDR3 protein: CATSRGGQLTGANVLTF
CDR3 DNA: TGTGCCACCAGCAGAGGGGGACAGCTGACTGGGGCCAACGTCCTGACTTTC
clone size: NA
J gene: TRBJ2-6
D gene: TRBD1
V gene: TRBV15

CDR3 protein: CAWSDRAGTEAFF
CDR3 DNA: TGTGCCTGGAGTGACAGGGCAGGGACTGAAGCTTTCTTT
clone size: NA
J gene: TRBJ1-1
D gene: NA
V gene: TRBV30

CDR3 protein: CASSYWTETQYF
CDR3 DNA: TGTGCCAGCAGTTACTGGACAGAGACCCAGTACTTC
clone size: NA
J gene: TRBJ2-5
D gene: NA
V gene: TRBV6-4

CDR3 protein: CASSLAPWDRAFYGYTF
CDR3 DNA: TGTGCCAGCAGCTTAGCTCCATGGGACAGGGCATTCTATGGCTACACCTTC
clone size: many
J gene: TRBJ1-2
D gene: TRBD1
V gene: TRBV7-2

CDR3 protein: CASSISRAHEQYF
CDR3 DNA: TGTGCCAGCAGCATAAGTAGGGCTCACGAGCAGTACTTC
clone size: NA
J gene: TRBJ2-7
D gene: NA
V gene: TRBV11-2

CDR3 protein: CASRPGQGRDAFF
CDR3 DNA: TGTGCCAGCAGACCGGGACAGGGGCGAGACGCTTTCTTT
clone size: NA
J gene: TRBJ1-1
D gene: TRBD1
V gene: TRBV12-3/TRBV12-4